Below, 14 T cell receptor beta chains from the same sample are listed, as sequenced in a study of long-term antiretroviral therapy in people with HIV (dated by TCRdb to 2021 to 2024). Sequencing of the TRB variable region was done with the immunoSEQ hsTCRB v3.0 assay at survey level resolution. TCRdb took this table from immuneACCESS and kept in-frame rearrangements with V and J called. Such tables lack part of the clones; where checked against another copy, unresolved V genes explain under half of the gap, and the rest is unexplained. The sample data list 30,000 to 50,000 clones, and about 90% of these were observed just once. 4% of the sample comes from the top ten. The sample here was unsorted PBMCs, taken 1.2 years after starting antiretroviral therapy. The receptor set was obtained from a woman between 50 and 59 years old with HIV.

V usage is TRBV11-3 and J usage is TRBJ1-1; 8 bases map to TRBD1. Germline lookup yields CDR1 SGHNT and CDR2 YENEEA. The CDR3 length is 13 residues. The ends lost 4 bases at V and 10 bases at J; junction bases unmatched: 8. Here the CDR3 reads CASSSGTGGRAFF. The CDR3 DNA reads TGTGCCAGCAGCTCCGGGACAGGCGGTCGAGCTTTCTTT.

This clone is a singleton in its sample. The chain uses TRBV4-3 and TRBJ1-1, with 9 nucleotides matching TRBD1. The length of the CDR3 is 16 residues. Germline CDR1 reads LGHNA; CDR2 reads YSLEER. V was pared by 1 base and J by 2 bases, with 5 bases of the junction left unmatched. For the CDR3, the DNA is TGCGCCAGCAGCCAAGGGACAGGGGACCCTAACACTGAAGCTTTCTTT. It is translated as CASSQGTGDPNTEAFF.

The gene calls are TRBV5-1 and TRBJ2-5; D is unresolved. CDR1 SGHRS and CDR2 YFSETQ come from the germline V gene. Trimming removed 1 base from V and 5 bases from J, with 15 bases in between. The CDR3 spans 15 residues. CDR3 in DNA: TGCGCCAGCAGCTTGCAGGTCGGCCCCAGGGAGACCCAGTACTTC. Protein product: CASSLQVGPRETQYF.

The chain uses TRBV10-3 and TRBJ1-2; TRBD1 is a possible D gene (5 bases). This CDR3 spans 14 amino acids. Looked up from germline, CDR1 is ENHRY and CDR2 is SYGVKD. With 7 bases removed from V and 3 bases from J, the gap between germline ends came to 15 bases. As DNA, the CDR3 is TGTGCCATCAAAGGGCAGGACATTGACTATGGCTACACCTTC. Protein: CAIKGQDIDYGYTF.

The chain employs TRBV6-6 and TRBJ1-6; 9 bases fit TRBD1. This CDR3 region has 16 residues. Germline-derived CDR1 and CDR2 are MNHNY and SVGAGI (reference sequence). V shed 4 bases and J 7 bases; nucleotides not matched to a gene: 8. CDR3 sequence: CASSFTKGQGNSPLHF. The CDR3 DNA reads as TGTGCCAGCAGTTTCACCAAGGGACAGGGAAATTCACCCCTCCACTTT.

The CDR3: CASSPRGGSQTGELFF. The CDR3 DNA is TGCGCCAGCAGCCCTCGAGGGGGGAGTCAGACCGGGGAGCTGTTTTTT. The gene calls are TRBV4-3 and TRBJ2-2; either TRBD1 or TRBD2 may fit D (6 bases each). Trimming took 4 bases from V and 5 from J, leaving 17 bases between them. The V gene's germline CDR1 is LGHNA and CDR2 YSLEER. The CDR3 consists of 16 residues.

V and J are TRBV7-3 and TRBJ2-2, with 7 nucleotides matching TRBD2. The CDR3 is 18 residues long. Germline-derived CDR1 and CDR2 are SGHTA and FQGTGA. The V and J ends lost 6 bases and 1 base, in that order; junction bases with no gene match: 14. CDR3 nucleotide sequence: TGTGCCAGCAGGAAGGGACTACAAGGGGTTATGAACACCGGGGAGCTGTTTTTT. This sequence encodes CASRKGLQGVMNTGELFF. Full variable domain (remainder filled in from reference TRBV7-3 and TRBJ2-2): GAGVSQTPSNKVTEKGKYVELRCDPISGHTALYWYRQSLGQGPEFLIYFQGTGAADDSGLPNDRFFAVRPEGSVSTLKIQRTERGDSAVYLCASRKGLQGVMNTGELFFGEGSRLTVL.

The chain has TRBV5-1 and TRBJ1-4; D not certain. V lost 0 bases, J lost 0 bases, and 6 bases lay in between. The CDR3 loop spans 15 amino acids. The germline CDR1 and CDR2 sequences are SGHRS and YFSETQ. The CDR3 loop is CASSLVRSTNEKLFF. The CDR3 DNA follows: TGCGCCAGCAGCTTGGTACGGTCAACTAATGAAAAACTGTTTTTT.

The rearrangement joins TRBV10-3 to TRBJ2-7; TRBD1 or TRBD2 may be the D gene (5 bases each). The V and J ends lost 4 bases and 6 bases respectively, with 10 bases between them. This CDR3 is built from 12 residues. From germline, CDR1 is ENHRY and CDR2 SYGVKD. The CDR3 spells CAISAGATEQYF. The CDR3 DNA follows: TGTGCCATCAGTGCCGGGGCCACCGAGCAGTACTTC.

This sequence joins TRBV2 and TRBJ2-7; tentatively, D is TRBD2 (6 bases). CDR3 length equals 14 residues. The germline V gene encodes CDR1 SNHLY and CDR2 FYNNEI. Trimming left V 3 bases short and J 3 bases short, with 12 bases between. The CDR3 nucleotides read TGTGCCAGCAGTGAGGGTAGTAGCGGCTACGAGCAGTACTTC. Its translation: CASSEGSSGYEQYF.

The chain couples TRBV6-6 to TRBJ1-5; TRBD1 is a possible D gene (5 bases). V was pared by 5 bases and J by 1 base, with 6 bases between. The CDR3 covers 13 residues. CDR1 is MNHNY, CDR2 SVGAGI, per germline (reference sequence). The CDR3 bases are TGTGCCAGCAGTGACAGAAGCAATCAGCCCCAGCATTTT. It encodes CASSDRSNQPQHF.

This clone came up a few times. CDR3: CASSRDAGQPQHF. The CDR3 bases are TGTGCCAGCAGCCGGGACGCAGGCCAGCCCCAGCATTTT. V usage is TRBV6-6 and J usage is TRBJ1-5; possible D gene TRBD1, 5 bases. The CDR3 contains 13 residues. V was trimmed by 6 bases and J by 7 bases, leaving 13 bases between them. Germline V CDR1 and CDR2: MNHNY, SVGAGI (reference sequence).

The chain links TRBV11-3 to TRBJ2-2, with TRBD1 identical over 8 bases. The J segment lost 4 bases and the V segment lost 3 bases, leaving 4 bases of the junction unmatched. This CDR3 has 15 amino acids. Germline V gives CDR1 SGHNT, CDR2 YENEEA. CDR3 in DNA: TGTGCCAGCAGCTTGACAGGGGCATTCACCGGGGAGCTGTTTTTT. It specifies CASSLTGAFTGELFF.

The rearrangement links TRBV7-9 to TRBJ1-2, with a tentative D call TRBD1 (5 bases). V was clipped by 0 bases and J by 7 bases, with 9 bases between them. Germline loops: CDR1 SEHNR, CDR2 FQNEAQ (reference sequence). The CDR3 spans 13 residues. The chain's CDR3 is CASSLAGAGGYTF. CDR3 DNA sequence: TGTGCCAGCAGCTTAGCCGGGGCAGGTGGCTACACCTTC.